A single sample is the source of the 9 T cell receptor beta chains below, sequenced in a study of cytomegalovirus exposure and HLA in healthy donors. With 60 Vbeta and 13 Jbeta primers, the PCR was carried out. Clones were read by immunoSEQ multiplex PCR, and TCRdb kept only the in-frame ones, dropping some. The table has approximately 170,000 clones, about four fifths seen once. The sequencing input was PBMCs. These receptors were taken from a woman between 50 and 59 years old in good health and CMV-seronegative.

The chain links TRBV4-1 to TRBJ2-7, with TRBD1 matching over 8 bases. This CDR3 is built from 16 residues. Germline CDR1 and CDR2: MGHRA and YSYEKL. J lost 3 bases, V lost 1 base, and 8 bases had no gene match. In nucleotides, the CDR3 is TGCGCCAGCAGCCAAGTGGACGGACAGGGTGTCTACGAGCAGTACTTC. Its protein product is CASSQVDGQGVYEQYF.

The rearrangement uses TRBV18 and TRBJ1-5; a weak D match, TRBD1 (6 bases). CDR1 and CDR2 (germline): KGHSH, LQKENI. The CDR3 extends over 13 amino acids. Deletions cut 6 bases from V and 6 bases from J, with 12 bases between. Here the CDR3 reads CASSQGLGQPQHF. For the CDR3, the DNA is TGTGCCAGCTCCCAGGGGTTGGGTCAGCCCCAGCATTTT.

This clone was observed once. This chain connects TRBV30 to TRBJ1-2; D is undetermined. Germline CDR1 and CDR2: GTSNPN and SVGIG (reference sequence). The CDR3 runs 13 residues. Trimming removed 2 bases from V and 4 bases from J, with 11 bases in between. The CDR3 DNA follows: TGTGCCTGGAGTTTAGACAAACGCTATGGCTACACCTTC. Translated, it gives CAWSLDKRYGYTF.

This clone has more than one count but fewer than ten. CDR3 nucleotide sequence: TGTGCCAGCAGGTTCCTGAATGAAAAACTGTTTTTT. This encodes CASRFLNEKLFF. The chain carries TRBV7-9 and TRBJ1-4; unclear D gene. The CDR3 runs 12 residues. Deletions cut 6 bases from V and 5 bases from J, with 7 bases between. Germline CDR1 reads SEHNR; CDR2 reads FQNEAQ (reference sequence). The variable domain in full, with the rest retrieved from reference TRBV7-9 and TRBJ1-4, is DTGVSQNPRHKITKRGQNVTFRCDPISEHNRLYWYRQTLGQGPEFLTYFQNEAQLEKSRLLSDRFSAERPKGSFSTLEIQRTEQGDSAMYLCASRFLNEKLFFGSGTQLSVL.

This clone was counted a single time. The J gene is TRBJ1-4, the V gene TRBV10-3, with TRBD1 identical over 9 bases. After removal of 8 bases from V and 7 bases from J, the junction contained 8 bases not matched to a gene. From germline, CDR1 is ENHRY and CDR2 SYGVKD. The CDR3 extends over 14 amino acids. CDR3 loop: CAIRPGQGGEKLFF. CDR3 nucleotide sequence: TGTGCCATCCGGCCGGGACAGGGTGGTGAAAAACTGTTTTTT.

This clone showed up just a few times. The chain employs TRBV7-9 and TRBJ2-2; 7 nucleotides line up with TRBD1. The junction had 6 bases not matched to a gene; V was cut back by 3 bases and J by 2 bases. The CDR3 contains 16 residues. CDR1 is SEHNR and CDR2 is FQNEAQ in the germline V gene (reference sequence). CDR3 residues: CASSLRGQLNTGELFF. CDR3 coding DNA: TGTGCCAGCAGCTTGAGGGGACAGCTAAACACCGGGGAGCTGTTTTTT.

The chain has TRBV5-5 and TRBJ2-7, with 9 bases matching TRBD2. Germline trimming cut 4 bases from V and 3 bases from J; bases unmatched to any gene: 8. The CDR3 runs to 15 residues. Germline lookup yields CDR1 SGHKS and CDR2 YYEKEE (reference sequence). The CDR3, as DNA: TGTGCCAGCAGCCCCGTGGTTAGCGGGGGCTACGAGCAGTACTTC. Translating gives CASSPVVSGGYEQYF.

This clone appeared a few times. CDR3 in DNA: TGTGCCAGCCTATTCTCCTCTGGAAACACCATATATTTT. Residues: CASLFSSGNTIYF. This chain links TRBV2 with TRBJ1-3; D unclear. This CDR3 is built from 13 residues. CDR1 and CDR2 from the germline V gene are SNHLY and FYNNEI. V lost 8 bases and J lost 0, with 8 bases in between.

A few counts support this clone. CDR3 DNA: TGTGCCAGCAGTTTTCAGCGGGAGTTAAACGAGCAGTACTTC. It is translated as CASSFQRELNEQYF. This rearrangement joins TRBV28 to TRBJ2-7; 8 bases match TRBD2. CDR1 is MDHEN and CDR2 is SYDVKM in the germline V gene. The CDR3 has 14 amino acids. The ends lost 3 bases at V and 5 bases at J; junction bases unmatched: 6.